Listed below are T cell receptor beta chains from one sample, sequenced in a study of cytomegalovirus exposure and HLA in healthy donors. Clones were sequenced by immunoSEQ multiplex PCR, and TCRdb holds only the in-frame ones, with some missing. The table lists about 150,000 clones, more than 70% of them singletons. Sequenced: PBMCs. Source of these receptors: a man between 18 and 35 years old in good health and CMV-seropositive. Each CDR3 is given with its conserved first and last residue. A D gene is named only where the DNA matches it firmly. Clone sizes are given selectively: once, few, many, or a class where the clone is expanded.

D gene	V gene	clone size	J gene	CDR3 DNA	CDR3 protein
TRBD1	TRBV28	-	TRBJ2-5	TGTGCCAGCCGACCAGGGGGCGGCCAAGAGACCCAGTACTTC	CASRPGGGQETQYF
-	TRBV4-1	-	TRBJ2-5	TGCGCCAGCAGCCAAATGCTAGGCGAGACCCAGTACTTC	CASSQMLGETQYF
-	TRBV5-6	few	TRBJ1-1	TGTGCCAGCAGCTTGGAAGGACAATATGGGGCTTTCTTT	CASSLEGQYGAFF
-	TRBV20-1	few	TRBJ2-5	TGCAGTGCTACAGGGCGTGAGACCCAGTACTTC	CSATGRETQYF
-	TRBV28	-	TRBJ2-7	TGTGCCAGCAGTTTAGGCAGGTTCTACGAGCAGTACTTC	CASSLGRFYEQYF
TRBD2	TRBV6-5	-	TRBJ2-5	TGTGCCAGCAGTCTAGCGGGAGGGCCTAGGGAGACCCAGTACTTC	CASSLAGGPRETQYF
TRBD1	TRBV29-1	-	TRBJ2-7	TGCAGCGTTGATGGGACAGGTACTACTGGGGATTTTAGGGAGCAGTACTTC	CSVDGTGTTGDFREQYF
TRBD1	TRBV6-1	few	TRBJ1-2	TGTGCCAGCAGTGAGGACAGGGACTTTGGCTACACCTTC	CASSEDRDFGYTF
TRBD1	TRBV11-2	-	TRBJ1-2	TGTGCCAGCAGCCACCCGGACAGGGTAAATCGCTATGGCTACACCTTC	CASSHPDRVNRYGYTF
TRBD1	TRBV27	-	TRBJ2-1	TGTGCCAGCAGTTTGGGGACAGGGTCCTACAATGAGCAGTTCTTC	CASSLGTGSYNEQFF
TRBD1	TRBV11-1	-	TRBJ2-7	TGTGCCAGCAGCTACGGACAGGGCTCCTACGAGCAGTACTTC	CASSYGQGSYEQYF
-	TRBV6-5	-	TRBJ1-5	TGTGCCAGCACCGACCGACTGGGGGGTCGGCCCCAGCATTTT	CASTDRLGGRPQHF
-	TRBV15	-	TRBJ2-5	TGTGCCACCAGCAGAGATCGGGTCAGCAGAGAGACCCAGTACTTC	CATSRDRVSRETQYF
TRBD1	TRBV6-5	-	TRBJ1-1	TGTGCCAGCCGGATGGGACAGCCCAACACTGAAGCTTTCTTT	CASRMGQPNTEAFF
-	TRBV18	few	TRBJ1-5	TGTGCCAGCTCACCAGGGGGCGGTAGAGGGGGCAATCAGCCCCAGCATTTT	CASSPGGGRGGNQPQHF
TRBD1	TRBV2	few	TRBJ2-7	TGTGCCAGCAGTGTGACAGGGCCCCTTCCCGACGAGCAGTACTTC	CASSVTGPLPDEQYF
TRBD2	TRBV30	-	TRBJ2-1	TGTGCCGGCGGGACTAGGGTTGAGCAGTTCTTC	CAGGTRVEQFF
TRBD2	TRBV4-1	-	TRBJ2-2	TGCGCCAGCAGCCGATCTCCACTAGCGGGACCGAACACCGGGGAGCTGTTTTTT	CASSRSPLAGPNTGELFF
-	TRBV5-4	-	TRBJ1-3	TGTGCCAGCAGCTCGATGACAGATCGAATAAACACCATATATTTT	CASSSMTDRINTIYF
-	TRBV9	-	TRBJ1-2	TGTGCCAGCAGCTTAAGACAGGAGACTACATCAAACTATGGCTACACCTTC	CASSLRQETTSNYGYTF
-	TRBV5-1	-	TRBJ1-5	TGCCCCAGCAGCTTTGGTGTGGGCCTCAATCAGCCCCAGCATTTT	CPSSFGVGLNQPQHF
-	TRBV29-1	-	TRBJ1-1	TGCAGCGTTGGCAGGGGTGGTGAAGCTTTCTTT	CSVGRGGEAFF
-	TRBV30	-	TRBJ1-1	TGTGCCTGGAGGCCCTATGACGGGAAGAACACTGAAGCTTTCTTT	CAWRPYDGKNTEAFF
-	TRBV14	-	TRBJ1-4	TGTGCCAGCAGCCAAGCTTTTCGGGGAAGTGAAAAACTGTTTTTT	CASSQAFRGSEKLFF
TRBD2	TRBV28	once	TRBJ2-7	TGTGCCAGCAGTTTTAGCGGGAGGGCCAGTGAGCAGTACTTC	CASSFSGRASEQYF
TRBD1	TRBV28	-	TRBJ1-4	TGTGCCAGCAGTCCAGGACAGGAGGAAGCTGAAAAACTGTTTTTT	CASSPGQEEAEKLFF
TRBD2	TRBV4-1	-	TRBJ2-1	TGCGCCAGCAGCCACCCGGGACTAGCGGCCCCCGAGCAGTTCTTC	CASSHPGLAAPEQFF
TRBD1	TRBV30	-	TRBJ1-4	TGTGCCTGGGACAGGGGGTATAATGAAAAACTGTTTTTT	CAWDRGYNEKLFF
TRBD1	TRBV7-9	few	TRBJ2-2	TGTGCCAGCAGCTCCCGGACAGGGATATACACCGGGGAGCTGTTTTTT	CASSSRTGIYTGELFF
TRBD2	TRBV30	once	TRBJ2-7	TGTGCCTGGAGTAACGACCCCGGACTAGCGGTTTCCTACGAGCAGTACTTC	CAWSNDPGLAVSYEQYF
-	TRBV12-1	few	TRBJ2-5	TGTGCCAGCAGCTTCAAAACAGGGGGGATTGGACCTCTTCAAGAGACCCAGTACTTC	CASSFKTGGIGPLQETQYF
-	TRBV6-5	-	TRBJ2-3	TGTGCCAGCAGCGCCGGGACTTACCACCCAGATACGCAGTATTTT	CASSAGTYHPDTQYF
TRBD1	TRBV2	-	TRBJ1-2	TGTGCCAGCATCCACAGGGGGCTCTATGGCTACACCTTC	CASIHRGLYGYTF
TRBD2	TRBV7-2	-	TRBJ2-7	TGTGCCAGCAGCCCTGGGACTAGCGACGAGCAGTACTTC	CASSPGTSDEQYF
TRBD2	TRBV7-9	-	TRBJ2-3	TGTGCCAGCAGCTTAGGTAGCGGGAGGGATACGCAGTATTTT	CASSLGSGRDTQYF
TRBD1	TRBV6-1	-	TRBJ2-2	TGTGCCAGCAGCACAGGGGGCGTTTTCACCGGGGAGCTGTTTTTT	CASSTGGVFTGELFF
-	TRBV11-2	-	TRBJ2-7	TGTGCCAGCAGTCATAGGGGTGCCTCTCTCGAGCAGTACTTC	CASSHRGASLEQYF
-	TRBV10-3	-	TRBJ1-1	TGTGCCATCAGTGAGGCGAAGTTTGAAGCTTTCTTT	CAISEAKFEAFF
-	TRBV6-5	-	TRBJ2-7	TGTGCCAGCAGTTACTCAGGGCGGGGAGAGCAGTACTTC	CASSYSGRGEQYF
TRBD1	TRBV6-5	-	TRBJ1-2	TGTGCCAGCAGTTCCAGATTAGGGGGCGATGGCTACACCTTC	CASSSRLGGDGYTF
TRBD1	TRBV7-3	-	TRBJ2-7	TGTGCCAGCAGCCTCAGGACAGGGGCCGCTTACGAGCAGTACTTC	CASSLRTGAAYEQYF
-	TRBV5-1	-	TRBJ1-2	TGCGCCAGCAGCCGGGAAGAGGACGGCTATGGCTACACCTTC	CASSREEDGYGYTF
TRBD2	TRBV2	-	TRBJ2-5	TGTGCCAGCAGTGGCTCGCGGGAGAGCCACCATGGGGAGACCCAGTACTTC	CASSGSRESHHGETQYF
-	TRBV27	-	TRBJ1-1	TGTGCCAGCAGTTTAACAGGACACGGGCCTCGGATTGAAGCTTTCTTT	CASSLTGHGPRIEAFF
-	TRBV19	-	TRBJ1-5	TGTGCCAGTAGTATAGAGTACGGTCGTCAGCCCCAGCATTTT	CASSIEYGRQPQHF
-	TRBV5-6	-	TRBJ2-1	TGTGCCAGCAGCTTCGTAGAGGGCTCCTACAATGAGCAGTTCTTC	CASSFVEGSYNEQFF
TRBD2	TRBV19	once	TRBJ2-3	TGTGCCAGTAGTAGGAGACTAGCGGGACTTGCAGATACGCAGTATTTT	CASSRRLAGLADTQYF
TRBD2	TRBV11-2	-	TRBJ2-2	TGTGCCAGCAGCCTACCTCCCGGACTAGCGGGAGTAACCGGGGAGCTGTTTTTT	CASSLPPGLAGVTGELFF
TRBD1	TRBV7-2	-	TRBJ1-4	TGTGCCAGCAGCTTATCTACCGGGACAGCGAATGAAAAACTGTTTTTT	CASSLSTGTANEKLFF
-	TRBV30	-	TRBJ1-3	TGTGCCTGGGTCAGTGGAGCTTTTGGAAACACCATATATTTT	CAWVSGAFGNTIYF
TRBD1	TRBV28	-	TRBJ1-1	TGTGCCAGCAGTTTCCTGCGGGACAGGGTTTCAGCTTTCTTT	CASSFLRDRVSAFF
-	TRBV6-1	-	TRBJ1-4	TGTGCCAGCAGTGAATGGGCAACGGCAACTAATGAAAAACTGTTTTTT	CASSEWATATNEKLFF
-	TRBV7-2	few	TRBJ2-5	TGTGCCAGCAGCTCACCCACGAGGGTGGCTAGTGTTTTTGGAGAGACCCAGTACTTC	CASSSPTRVASVFGETQYF
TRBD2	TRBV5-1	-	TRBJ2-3	TGCGCCAGCAGCCCCCGGGGACTAGCGGAAATATCCACAGATACGCAGTATTTT	CASSPRGLAEISTDTQYF
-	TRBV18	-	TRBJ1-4	TGTGCCAGCTCACCCAGGGACACCACAACTAATGAAAAACTGTTTTTT	CASSPRDTTTNEKLFF